A selection of T cell receptor beta chains follows, all from one sample in a study of preoperative IRX-2 immunotherapy in early breast cancer. Measured with immunoSEQ multiplex PCR; TCRdb has only the in-frame clones, and not every one. The table records about 23,000 clones, 85% to 95% of them present only once. Sequencing was performed on tumor tissue, taken after IRX-2 immunotherapy. Receptors were obtained from a human donor with breast cancer. The CDR3 runs from the conserved cysteine through the conserved F or W.

V gene	J gene	CDR3 protein
TRBV6-5	TRBJ2-7	CASSYGGRFYEQYF
TRBV7-9	TRBJ1-2	CASSFLTGEGGYTF
TRBV9	TRBJ2-3	CASSVGGLNTDTQYF
TRBV19	TRBJ1-2	CASSLTQPTPYGYTF
TRBV6-4	TRBJ2-3	CASQGADTQYF
TRBV18	TRBJ2-7	CASSPRDIDYEQYF
TRBV27	TRBJ1-2	CASSLGFQGPKDGYTF
TRBV5-8	TRBJ2-7	CASSPGTGGTEEQYF
TRBV15	TRBJ1-1	CATSRDRKGAEAFF
TRBV18	TRBJ2-5	CASSPEYQETQYF
TRBV28	TRBJ1-1	CASSLIRTTEAFF
TRBV5-4	TRBJ1-1	CASSLVTAAEAFF
TRBV2	TRBJ2-3	CASSEPWRGRIRDTQYF
TRBV7-2	TRBJ2-7	CASSQKGQVTYEQYF
TRBV5-1	TRBJ1-5	CASSLGGSQPQHF
TRBV7-9	TRBJ1-5	CASSLGGPQPQHF
TRBV2	TRBJ2-3	CASSANRVADTQYF
TRBV4-1	TRBJ1-3	CASSQLAGNTIYF
TRBV6-6	TRBJ2-7	CASTHRLTGGEQYF
TRBV29-1	TRBJ2-2	CSAERTGSDTGELFF
TRBV7-2	TRBJ1-1	CASSLSQAPNTEAFF
TRBV6-5	TRBJ2-7	CASSYSPDRGSEQYF
TRBV5-1	TRBJ1-1	CASSLEGTGGAFF
TRBV6-6	TRBJ1-3	CASSRFDGNTIYF
TRBV5-1	TRBJ1-1	CASSQRPGGMNTEAFF
TRBV7-9	TRBJ1-3	CASSSGGAVSGNTIYF
TRBV13	TRBJ2-1	CASSYRTSDYNEQFF
TRBV1	TRBJ2-4	CTSSQDPYELAKNIQYF
TRBV29-1	TRBJ2-1	CSVADVAEQFF
TRBV30	TRBJ2-6	CAWSWDFSGANVLTF
TRBV15	TRBJ1-1	CATSKDGKGRRNTEAFF
TRBV28	TRBJ2-7	CASRFGTSGYEQYF
TRBV5-1	TRBJ2-3	CASSSPSRVADTQYF
TRBV5-1	TRBJ2-1	CASSLELAGGPSYNEQFF
TRBV19	TRBJ2-7	CASTPTSGGPYEQYF
TRBV20-1	TRBJ1-6	CSARDQSPLHF
TRBV5-5	TRBJ2-1	CASSSGTSGSINEQFF
TRBV9	TRBJ2-1	CASSRRGGSYNEQFF
TRBV10-2	TRBJ2-7	CASDRTGDPYEQYF
TRBV28	TRBJ2-2	CASSQGTRVVAGELFF
TRBV14	TRBJ1-3	CASSQEKGFSGNTIYF
TRBV2	TRBJ1-5	CASERGQDNQPQHF
TRBV6-6	TRBJ2-5	CASSYSGGLRTQYF
TRBV7-6	TRBJ1-1	CASSHLLLSLTGTEAFF
TRBV19	TRBJ1-3	CASRSSGNTIYF
TRBV11-2	TRBJ2-7	CASSLDPPMEQYF